This T cell receptor beta chain was captured by sequencing in a study of T cells in Graves' hyperthyroidism and ophthalmopathy. The TCR beta CDR3 regions underwent amplification using RNA transcripts as the source. HTBI primers were the set used in a first-round RT-PCR of the TCR CDR3. TCRdb redid the calling of the multiplex PCR reads with MiXCR, one entry per CDR3 protein. Of nearly 750,000 distinct CDR3 sequences listed, 35% are singletons. There are 16 residues in the CDR3. Between the trimmed V and J ends, which lost 0 bases and 4 bases, there was a span of 16 bases. Germline V lookup: CDR1 SGDLS, CDR2 YYNGEE.

The V call is TRBV9, the J call TRBJ1-1, with D possibly matching TRBD1 (6 bases). This receptor was identified in a woman in her thirties or forties with Graves' hyperthyroidism. Sequencing was done on a sample of blood. The chain's CDR3 is CASSVEGEAYATEAFF. The CDR3 nucleotides read TGTGCCAGCAGCGTAGAGGGGGAGGCGTATGCCACTGAAGCTTTCTTT. Supplemented by reference TRBV9 and TRBJ1-1, the full variable domain reads DSGVTQTPKHLITATGQRVTLRCSPRSGDLSVYWYQQSLDQGLQFLIQYYNGEERAKGNILERFSAQQFPDLHSELNLSSLELGDSALYFCASSVEGEAYATEAFFGQGTRLTVV.